This TCR beta chain derives from a study of blood T cell repertoires in COVID-19. At the level of the study: Both acute and convalescent COVID-19 samples were obtained from the United States, Italy and Spain. Sources were T cells, B-cell-depleted T cells, or PBMCs; the material itself was cDNA or gDNA.

In the authors' workflow: Nucleated cell number was recorded as an estimate derived from reference gene primer amplification. This table comes from immunoSEQ multiplex PCR, and its TCRdb copy is limited to in-frame clones, with some not included. Clone size and V and J calls were adopted from that table, with D and trimming inferred from the DNA. The sample lists under 300,000 clones, 86% occurring once. The CDR3 runs to 19 residues. The rearrangement uses TRBV12-1 and TRBJ2-1; the table's D call, TRBD1, was not checked against the DNA. TRBV12-1 is annotated as a pseudogene. The clonotype comes from a man in his 60s with acute or convalescent COVID-19. Sequencing was performed on peripheral blood. The CDR3 reads CASSFALCGTRSSYNEQFF. The CDR3, as DNA: TGTGCCAGCAGCTTTGCGCTTTGTGGGACACGGAGCTCCTACAATGAGCAGTTCTTC.